These 31 T cell receptor beta chains came from one sample sequenced in a study of CD8 T cells in ankylosing spondylitis. TCRdb re-called the 5' RACE reads with MiXCR, one entry per CDR3 protein. The profile shows over 700,000 distinct CDR3 sequences, 15% to 20% of them singletons. Overall study findings and caveats: Ankylosing spondylitis blood appeared to be characterized by a TCR beta motif of 8 or 9 highly homologous variants.

Antigens for these TCRs are unknown. Material: blood, either unsorted or a sorted T cell fraction (not recorded which). These receptors were collected from a male donor with ankylosing spondylitis.

The table lists this clonotype with a few counts. V is TRBV10-3 and J is TRBJ2-1; 12 nucleotides agree with TRBD2. J lost 4 bases, V lost 0 bases, and 7 bases had no gene match. The CDR3 runs 18 residues. Per germline, CDR1 ENHRY and CDR2 SYGVKD. The CDR3 protein is CAISESGLAGGPYNEQFF. The CDR3 bases are TGTGCCATCAGTGAGTCGGGGCTAGCGGGAGGGCCTTACAATGAGCAGTTCTTC.

This clonotype was found a few times. The chain joins TRBV11-3 to TRBJ2-1; maybe TRBD2 (6 bases). Germline assignment: CDR1 SGHNT and CDR2 YENEEA. V lost 4 bases and J 0 bases, leaving 16 bases between the germline ends. The CDR3 is 17 amino acids. DNA for the CDR3: TGTGCCAGCAGCTCACGCGGCGGGGCTAGCTCCTACAATGAGCAGTTCTTC. It specifies CASSSRGGASSYNEQFF.

V is TRBV7-9 and J is TRBJ1-5; D ambiguous. The germline V gene encodes CDR1 SEHNR and CDR2 FQNEAQ (reference sequence). V lost 3 bases to trimming and J lost 0 bases, with 6 bases between them. This CDR3 spans 14 amino acids. The CDR3 here is CASSFGNSNQPQHF. In DNA, the CDR3 is TGTGCCAGCAGCTTCGGGAATAGCAATCAGCCCCAGCATTTT. Full variable domain (outside the CDR3, taken from reference TRBV7-9 and TRBJ1-5): DTGVSQNPRHKITKRGQNVTFRCDPISEHNRLYWYRQTLGQGPEFLTYFQNEAQLEKSRLLSDRFSAERPKGSFSTLEIQRTEQGDSAMYLCASSFGNSNQPQHFGDGTRLSIL.

Only a few counts were recorded for this clonotype. This sequence joins TRBV9 and TRBJ2-7, with D unresolved. V was trimmed by 2 bases and J by 0 bases, leaving 9 bases between them. The V gene's germline CDR1 is SGDLS and CDR2 YYNGEE. The CDR3 sequence is 14 residues long. The CDR3 loop is CASSVGRDSYEQYF. The CDR3 region has the DNA TGTGCCAGCAGCGTGGGTAGAGACTCCTACGAGCAGTACTTC.

This clonotype was observed at least ten times. A much larger clone sits a single nucleotide away, making a read error possible. This rearrangement joins TRBV6-4 to TRBJ2-3; 11 bases agree with TRBD2. The J segment lost 1 base and the V segment lost 3 bases, leaving 0 bases of the junction unmatched. The CDR3 spans 15 residues. CDR1 is MRHNA and CDR2 is SNTAGT in the germline V gene. The DNA for the CDR3 is TGTGCCAGCAGTGAGACTAGCGGGGGCACAGATACGCAGTATTTT. This translates into CASSETSGGTDTQYF.

This clonotype was counted between two and nine times. This rearrangement joins TRBV3-1 to TRBJ2-5, with 13 nucleotides matching TRBD2. Germline-derived CDR1 and CDR2 are LGHDT and YNNKEL (reference sequence). With V trimmed by 4 bases and J by 1 base, 3 bases remained unmatched. This CDR3 contains 16 residues. The CDR3 here is CASSRTSGGFQETQYF. The CDR3 region has the DNA TGTGCCAGCAGCCGGACTAGCGGGGGTTTCCAAGAGACCCAGTACTTC.

This chain links TRBV20-1 with TRBJ2-5, with D possibly matching TRBD2 (5 bases). Germline V gives CDR1 DFQATT, CDR2 SNEGSKA (reference sequence). The CDR3 contains 15 residues. V was shortened by 4 bases and J by 0 bases, with 15 bases between the two germline ends. DNA of the CDR3: TGCAGTGCTATAACCGGGATCACGTACCAAGAGACCCAGTACTTC. Amino acids: CSAITGITYQETQYF.

This clonotype came up once. The V call is TRBV28, the J call TRBJ2-3, with 8 nucleotides matching TRBD2. The CDR3 sequence is 16 residues long. The V gene's germline CDR1 is MDHEN and CDR2 SYDVKM. Trimming at V came to 6 bases and at J to 0 bases, leaving 8 bases not matched to a gene. The CDR3 DNA sequence: TGTGCCAGCAGCAAGGGACTAGATACTAGCACAGATACGCAGTATTTT. Translation gives CASSKGLDTSTDTQYF.

This clonotype turned up a few times. The chain couples TRBV5-1 to TRBJ2-1; TRBD2 matches at 10 bases. The CDR3 has 16 amino acids. Germline V gene data show CDR1 as SGHRS and CDR2 as YFSETQ. Unmatched junction bases numbered 9, after V lost 4 bases and J lost 5 bases. The CDR3 bases are TGCGCCAGCAGCAGACCGATAGCGGGAGGTGACAATGAGCAGTTCTTC. Encoded protein: CASSRPIAGGDNEQFF.

This clonotype has only a few counts. V is TRBV7-8 and J is TRBJ2-3; D gene unclear. The CDR3 runs to 15 residues. Trimming cost V 5 bases and J 3 bases, with 15 bases left between them. The germline V gene has CDR1 SGHVS and CDR2 FQNEAQ. The CDR3 nucleotides read TGTGCCAGCAGCCGCGGCGGCCCACAGACAGATACGCAGTATTTT. Encoded protein: CASSRGGPQTDTQYF.

This clonotype occurred many times. This chain uses TRBV29-1 with TRBJ2-5; D is possibly TRBD1 (6 bases). Germline V gene lookup returns CDR1 SQVTM and CDR2 ANQGSEA. The CDR3 runs 13 residues. The V end lost 4 bases, the J end lost 5 bases, and 14 bases lay between the germline ends. The CDR3 nucleotides are TGCAGCGTTGTTGCAGGGGCAGGGGAGACCCAGTACTTC. This gives the protein CSVVAGAGETQYF.

Only a few counts were recorded for this clonotype. The chain links TRBV12-3 or TRBV12-4 to TRBJ2-1; tentatively, D is TRBD1 or TRBD2 (7 bases each). V lost 3 bases, J lost 7 bases, and 19 bases lay in between. The CDR3 consists of 16 residues. The CDR3 loop reads CASSFVQGTKGNEQFF. The DNA of the CDR3 is TGTGCCAGCAGTTTCGTACAGGGGACTAAGGGGAATGAGCAGTTCTTC.

The V gene is TRBV6-1, the J gene TRBJ1-6; 8 bases agree with TRBD1. This CDR3 spans 19 amino acids. Looked up from germline, CDR1 is MNHNS and CDR2 is SASEGT. J lost 3 bases, V lost 0 bases, and 10 bases had no gene match. CDR3 residues: CASSEAGTGKVIYNSPLHF. CDR3 DNA: TGTGCCAGCAGTGAAGCAGGGACAGGAAAAGTCATCTATAATTCACCCCTCCACTTT.

This chain uses TRBV2 with TRBJ2-1, with 7 bases fitting TRBD2. Germline V lookup: CDR1 SNHLY, CDR2 FYNNEI. V gave up 6 bases and J gave up 7 bases; unmatched junction bases: 12. The CDR3 is made up of 15 amino acids. CDR3 sequence: CASSWEGTPRNEQFF. CDR3 nucleotide sequence: TGTGCCAGCAGCTGGGAGGGGACCCCCCGGAATGAGCAGTTCTTC.

This clonotype was observed a few times. The J gene is TRBJ2-2, the V gene TRBV3-1, with 12 bases matching TRBD2. Trimming at V came to 0 bases and at J to 4 bases, leaving 6 bases not matched to a gene. The germline CDR1 and CDR2 sequences are LGHDT and YNNKEL (reference sequence). The CDR3 covers 18 residues. The CDR3 sequence: CASSQDLGLAGSTGELFF. DNA of the CDR3: TGTGCCAGCAGCCAAGATTTGGGACTAGCGGGCTCCACCGGGGAGCTGTTTTTT.

Many counts were recorded for this clonotype. The chain combines TRBV12-3 or TRBV12-4 with TRBJ2-7; D is undetermined. The germline V and J ends were trimmed by 8 bases and 1 base, with 12 bases remaining between them. CDR3 length equals 13 residues. The CDR3 DNA is TGTGCCAGCCGTAAAGTGGGGTCCTACGAGCAGTACTTC. Its translation: CASRKVGSYEQYF.

This chain links TRBV5-5 with TRBJ2-1; TRBD2 matches at 8 bases. CDR1 is SGHKS and CDR2 is YYEKEE in the germline V gene (reference sequence). This CDR3 region has 15 residues. The trim removed 4 bases at V and 5 bases at J, leaving 8 bases unmatched. In DNA, the CDR3 is TGTGCCAGCAGCCTTGTCTGGCGGGAGGACAATGAGCAGTTCTTC. Translated, it gives CASSLVWREDNEQFF.

This clonotype was observed a handful of times. The V call is TRBV20-1, the J call TRBJ1-2; D ambiguous. Germline V gene lookup returns CDR1 DFQATT and CDR2 SNEGSKA (reference sequence). V was shortened by 1 base and J by 6 bases, with 12 bases between the two germline ends. This CDR3 region has 13 residues. The CDR3 loop reads CSARVGPNHGYTF. The CDR3 DNA follows: TGCAGTGCTAGAGTTGGGCCGAACCATGGCTACACCTTC.

This clonotype was counted between two and nine times. The chain joins TRBV9 to TRBJ2-1; 7 nucleotides agree with TRBD2. The CDR3 loop spans 14 amino acids. The germline CDR1 and CDR2 sequences are SGDLS and YYNGEE. The ends lost 0 bases at V and 8 bases at J; junction bases unmatched: 5. This chain's CDR3 is CASSVAASGYEQFF. CDR3 DNA sequence: TGTGCCAGCAGCGTAGCGGCTAGCGGCTATGAGCAGTTCTTC.

The V and J genes are TRBV28 and TRBJ2-1; 8 bases are shared with TRBD1. This CDR3 has 15 amino acids. Losses at the gene ends were 5 bases for V and 5 bases for J; bases not matched to a gene: 8. CDR1 and CDR2 from the germline V gene are MDHEN and SYDVKM. Written as DNA, the CDR3 is TGTGCCAGCAGTCCCGGCGGGACAGGCAACAATGAGCAGTTCTTC. Its protein is CASSPGGTGNNEQFF. The full variable domain, rest sourced from reference TRBV28 and TRBJ2-1, is DVKVTQSSRYLVKRTGEKVFLECVQDMDHENMFWYRQDPGLGLRLIYFSYDVKMKEKGDIPEGYSVSREKKERFSLILESASTNQTSMYLCASSPGGTGNNEQFFGPGTRLTVL.

This clonotype was detected only a few times. This sequence joins TRBV12-3 or TRBV12-4 and TRBJ2-5; TRBD2 matches 7 bases. V lost 6 bases, J lost 3 bases, and 10 bases stayed unmatched. This CDR3 has 15 residues. The CDR3 region has the DNA TGTGCCAGCAGCGAGCGGGAACCCCAAGAAGAGACCCAGTACTTC. Amino acid sequence: CASSEREPQEETQYF.

The J gene is TRBJ2-7, the V gene TRBV5-5; D possibly corresponds to TRBD1 (6 bases). CDR1 SGHKS and CDR2 YYEKEE come from the germline V gene (reference sequence). Trimming took off 6 bases at V and 3 bases at J, with 19 bases between the two ends. This CDR3 comprises 15 residues. The CDR3 is CASIGTGTSYYEQYF. CDR3 DNA sequence: TGTGCCAGCATAGGGACCGGGACAAGTTACTACGAGCAGTACTTC. The full variable domain, its missing parts supplied by reference TRBV5-5 and TRBJ2-7, is DAGVTQSPTHLIKTRGQQVTLRCSPISGHKSVSWYQQVLGQGPQFIFQYYEKEERGRGNFPDRFSARQFPNYSSELNVNALLLGDSALYLCASIGTGTSYYEQYFGPGTRLTVT.

The chain employs TRBV20-1 and TRBJ1-4; TRBD1 aligns across 8 bases. Germline V CDR1 and CDR2: DFQATT, SNEGSKA (reference sequence). The V and J ends lost 0 bases and 7 bases, in that order; junction bases with no gene match: 7. The CDR3 contains 15 residues. CDR3 in DNA: TGCAGTGCTAGAGATCGGGCAGGGGGCAGTGAAAAACTGTTTTTT. It encodes CSARDRAGGSEKLFF.

The sample holds many counts of this clonotype. This sequence joins TRBV5-1 and TRBJ1-4; D gene uncertain. Germline CDR1 is SGHRS and CDR2 is YFSETQ. The CDR3 is made up of 16 amino acids. The V and J ends lost 0 bases and 2 bases respectively, with 11 bases between them. CDR3 loop: CASSLAPVGTNEKLFF. CDR3 bases: TGCGCCAGCAGCTTGGCCCCAGTTGGCACTAATGAAAAACTGTTTTTT.

In this sample, this clonotype turned up many times. A single base separates this from a much larger clone, so it may be a read error. The chain combines TRBV12-3 or TRBV12-4 with TRBJ2-3, with D hard to call. This CDR3 spans 11 amino acids. V lost 6 bases to trimming and J lost 1 base, with 2 bases between them. The CDR3 protein is CASSRTDTQYF. Written as DNA, the CDR3 is TGTGCCAGCAGCCGCACAGATACGCAGTATTTT.

The CDR3 DNA reads TGTGCCAGCAGTTACTACGGAGACTCTGGAAACACCATATATTTT. It codes for CASSYYGDSGNTIYF. The chain combines TRBV6-5 with TRBJ1-3; D unresolved. CDR1 is MNHEY and CDR2 is SVGAGI in the germline V gene. CDR3 length equals 15 residues. Trimming stripped 1 base from V and 0 bases from J, with 7 bases between.

V gene TRBV7-9 combines with J gene TRBJ2-7; TRBD1 aligns across 10 bases. The junction had 12 bases not matched to a gene; V was cut back by 4 bases and J by 9 bases. The CDR3 has 15 amino acids. Germline-derived CDR1 and CDR2 are SEHNR and FQNEAQ (reference sequence). The CDR3 bases are TGTGCCAGCAGCTCGGACAGGGGGAATACCGGGGGGCAGTACTTC. Translated: CASSSDRGNTGGQYF.

The chain has TRBV25-1 and TRBJ2-5; D not certain. V was clipped by 1 base and J by 8 bases, with 5 bases between them. The CDR3 sequence is 11 residues long. Germline values: CDR1 MGHDK, CDR2 SYGVNS. Written as DNA, the CDR3 is TGTGCCAGCAGTGAATTTGGTACCCAGTACTTC. This sequence encodes CASSEFGTQYF. Together with reference TRBV25-1 and TRBJ2-5, the CDR3 gives the full variable domain: EADIYQTPRYLVIGTGKKITLECSQTMGHDKMYWYQQDPGMELHLIHYSYGVNSTEKGDLSSESTVSRIRTEHFPLTLESARPSHTSQYLCASSEFGTQYFGPGTRLLVL.

This clonotype was counted a few times. The CDR3 nucleotides read TGCGCCAGCAGCCAAGATCCCGGGGGCTTCGGGGAGCTGTTTTTT. It yields the protein CASSQDPGGFGELFF. The chain is built from TRBV4-1 and TRBJ2-2, with D tentatively TRBD1 or TRBD2 (6 bases each). Germline lookup yields CDR1 MGHRA and CDR2 YSYEKL. The CDR3 totals 15 residues. Trimming pared 0 bases from V and 7 bases from J, leaving 12 bases between.

This clonotype has only a few counts. The J gene is TRBJ2-7, the V gene TRBV28; 7 nucleotides agree with TRBD1. This CDR3 is built from 15 residues. V dropped 5 bases and J dropped 5; count of bases not matched to a gene: 12. Germline CDR1 MDHEN, CDR2 SYDVKM. The CDR3 here is CASSAPGQPLDEQYF. In DNA form, the CDR3 reads TGTGCCAGCAGTGCACCGGGACAGCCTCTGGACGAGCAGTACTTC. The complete variable domain, with remaining parts taken from reference TRBV28 and TRBJ2-7, reads DVKVTQSSRYLVKRTGEKVFLECVQDMDHENMFWYRQDPGLGLRLIYFSYDVKMKEKGDIPEGYSVSREKKERFSLILESASTNQTSMYLCASSAPGQPLDEQYFGPGTRLTVT.

Ten or more counts support this clonotype. This rearrangement joins TRBV5-1 to TRBJ1-1; D remains unclear. Between the trimmed V and J ends, which lost 5 bases and 1 base, there was a span of 9 bases. This CDR3 is 13 amino acids long. Germline CDR1 reads SGHRS; CDR2 reads YFSETQ. CDR3 amino acids: CASRRAENTEAFF. The CDR3 DNA is TGCGCCAGCAGAAGGGCAGAGAACACTGAAGCTTTCTTT.